The rows below give T cell receptor beta chains drawn from one sample of a study of blood T cells in healthy people across ages. One entry per CDR3 protein, called by TCRdb with MiXCR from the 5' RACE reads. The sample carries 600,000 to 850,000 distinct CDR3 sequences, approximately 25% recorded once. The data also belong to a second study, concerning T cells of mothers and their children.

Source material: blood. Every receptor here comes from a boy younger than 18 in good health. The CDR3 runs from the conserved cysteine through the conserved F or W. A D gene is named only where the DNA matches it firmly. Size is stated for part of the rows, as once, few or many counts, or as a class when the clone is expanded.

size	V	J	length	D	DNA	CDR3
.	TRBV7-3	TRBJ1-2	15	TRBD1	TGTGCCAGCAGCTTATACGGCAGGGGGAACTATGGCTACACCTTC	CASSLYGRGNYGYTF
.	TRBV29-1	TRBJ1-4	11	.	TGCAGCGTCGAAACTAATGAAAAACTGTTTTTT	CSVETNEKLFF
once	TRBV28	TRBJ2-1	13	.	TGTGCCAGCAGTCGGTTATTGGGGGACGAGCAGTTCTTC	CASSRLLGDEQFF
few	TRBV20-1	TRBJ2-5	13	.	TGCAGTGCTAGAGTAGCGGCCCAAGAGACCCAGTACTTC	CSARVAAQETQYF
few	TRBV6-5	TRBJ2-7	12	TRBD1	TGTGCCAGCAGATACAGGGGAAACGAGCAGTACTTC	CASRYRGNEQYF
.	TRBV19	TRBJ1-2	13	.	TGTGCCAGTAGTATAGCGACAGCTTATGGCTACACCTTC	CASSIATAYGYTF
few	TRBV29-1	TRBJ2-1	18	TRBD2	TGCAGCGTTGAAGATCGACTAGCGGGAGGCAACTCCTACAATGAGCAGTTCTTC	CSVEDRLAGGNSYNEQFF
.	TRBV7-9	TRBJ1-1	15	TRBD1	TGTGCCAGCAGCGTCAACCGACAGGGGTCCACTGAAGCTTTCTTT	CASSVNRQGSTEAFF
many	TRBV4-2	TRBJ2-6	16	.	TGTGCCAGCAGCCAAGATGGGACAACTGGGGCCAACGTCCTGACTTTC	CASSQDGTTGANVLTF
many	TRBV5-1	TRBJ2-5	12	.	TGTGCCAGCAGCCTCTCCATGGAGACCCAGTACTTC	CASSLSMETQYF
.	TRBV7-7	TRBJ2-5	13	.	TGTGCTAGCAGCCCAACTAGTTATGAGACCCAGTACTTC	CASSPTSYETQYF
few	TRBV5-5	TRBJ2-5	16	.	TGTGCCAGCAGCTTTGGGACGGCGGGGATAGGGGAGACCCAGTACTTC	CASSFGTAGIGETQYF
.	TRBV11-2	TRBJ1-1	16	.	TGTGCCAGCAGCTTATGGATGGCCTTGGGGAGCACTGAAGCTTTCTTT	CASSLWMALGSTEAFF
.	TRBV20-1	TRBJ1-1	14	.	TGCAGTGCTAGAATTGGCCCCGAGGGAACTGAAGCTTTCTTT	CSARIGPEGTEAFF
many	TRBV28	TRBJ1-2	15	TRBD1	TGTGCCAGCAGTTTAGGAGGGGGCTGGAACTATGGCTACACCTTC	CASSLGGGWNYGYTF
.	TRBV9	TRBJ2-1	15	TRBD2	TGTGCCAGCAGCTCCCGGGACTACCCCTACAATGAGCAGTTCTTC	CASSSRDYPYNEQFF
.	TRBV3-1	TRBJ2-1	15	.	TGTGCCAGCAGCCAAGATCGGGGGACTCCGATAGATAAGTTCTTC	CASSQDRGTPIDKFF
.	TRBV4-1	TRBJ2-7	15	TRBD2	TGCGCCAACAGCCCGGGACTAGCGGGAACCTACGAGCAGTACTTC	CANSPGLAGTYEQYF
few	TRBV7-2	TRBJ2-1	15	.	TGTGCCAGCAGCTTAGGTGACGCAAGCTACAATGAGCAGTTCTTC	CASSLGDASYNEQFF
.	TRBV7-2	TRBJ1-3	14	.	TGTGCCAGCAGCTTAGTGGCCTCTGGAAACACCATATATTTT	CASSLVASGNTIYF
.	TRBV10-3	TRBJ1-1	12	.	TGTGCCTCTACAGGGAGAGTGGCTGAAGCTTTCTTT	CASTGRVAEAFF
few	TRBV29-1	TRBJ2-7	13	.	TGCAGCGCCCGGGACCAGAGCTCCTACGAGCAGTACTTC	CSARDQSSYEQYF
.	TRBV7-2	TRBJ2-1	14	.	TGTGCCAGCAGCTTAGAGGTTGGTCGCAATGAGCAGTTCTTC	CASSLEVGRNEQFF
few	TRBV7-9	TRBJ2-3	14	TRBD2	TGTGCCATCCCTAGCGGGAGAGTAGCAGATACGCAGTATTTT	CAIPSGRVADTQYF
.	TRBV7-3	TRBJ2-5	13	.	TGTGCCAGCAGCTTAACGTATCAGTCGGTCCAGTACTTC	CASSLTYQSVQYF
.	TRBV18	TRBJ2-1	18	TRBD2	TGTGCCAGCTCACCACCAGGACTAGCGGACAGCTCCTACAATGAGCAGTTCTTC	CASSPPGLADSSYNEQFF
.	TRBV6-2/TRBV6-3	TRBJ2-1	15	.	TGTGCCAGCAGTTCCCGGAGGGGTACCTACAATGAGCAGTTCTTC	CASSSRRGTYNEQFF
.	TRBV5-5	TRBJ2-5	16	TRBD1	TGTGCCAGCAAGACTGAGGTCACAGGGGTAAAAGAGACCCAGTACTTC	CASKTEVTGVKETQYF
.	TRBV6-4	TRBJ2-1	15	.	TGTGCCAGCAGTGACTTGGGGGGCTCCTACAATGAGCAGTTCTTC	CASSDLGGSYNEQFF
.	TRBV7-2	TRBJ2-5	15	.	TGTGCCAGCAGCTTTGGGGGGGGCGGATCAGAGACCCAGTACTTC	CASSFGGGGSETQYF
few	TRBV20-1	TRBJ2-4	13	.	TGCAGTGCTAGTTCCCTAGCCAAAAACATTCAGTACTTC	CSASSLAKNIQYF
few	TRBV3-1	TRBJ1-1	14	.	TGTGCCAGCAGCCACCGACGTTATAGCGCTGAAGCTTTCTTT	CASSHRRYSAEAFF
few	TRBV6-2/TRBV6-3	TRBJ2-2	12	.	TGTGCCAGCAGTTACTCCGCGGGGGAGCTGTTTTTT	CASSYSAGELFF
few	TRBV15	TRBJ2-7	16	TRBD2	TGTGCCACCAGCAGACAAGGGACTAGCGGGAACTACGAGCAGTACTTC	CATSRQGTSGNYEQYF
few	TRBV28	TRBJ2-7	15	.	TGTGCCAGCACCCCCCCGGAGGGTAGGGGATACGAGCAGTACTTC	CASTPPEGRGYEQYF
few	TRBV4-1	TRBJ2-7	14	.	TGCGCCAGCAGCCAAGATCGAGTGACCTACGAGCAGTACTTC	CASSQDRVTYEQYF
few	TRBV28	TRBJ2-1	13	TRBD2	TGTGCCAGTCTAGCGGGAGGGTTGGTTGAGCAGTTCTTC	CASLAGGLVEQFF
many	TRBV4-1	TRBJ2-7	14	TRBD1	TGTGCCAGCAGCCAAGGGACAGGGACCTACGAGCAGTACTTC	CASSQGTGTYEQYF
.	TRBV19	TRBJ2-3	13	.	TGTGCCAGTAGTATCTTAAACACAGATACGCAGTATTTT	CASSILNTDTQYF
.	TRBV28	TRBJ2-1	14	.	TGTGCCAGCAGTTTACGTAGCGGTTACAATGAGCAGTTCTTC	CASSLRSGYNEQFF
.	TRBV2	TRBJ2-3	15	TRBD2	TGTGCCACCAGAGGTTCTAGCGGCTACACAGATACGCAGTATTTT	CATRGSSGYTDTQYF
few	TRBV7-3	TRBJ2-3	16	TRBD2	TGTGCCAGCAGCTTACAGGGCGGGGGGGCAGTAGATACGCAGTATTTT	CASSLQGGGAVDTQYF
.	TRBV2	TRBJ1-4	17	.	TGTGCCAGCAGTTTCGACAGGCCCCGAACGGGGAATGAAAAACTGTTTTTT	CASSFDRPRTGNEKLFF
few	TRBV25-1	TRBJ2-5	15	TRBD2	TGTGCCAGCAGCCCGGGACTAGCGATTCAAGGGACCCAGTACTTC	CASSPGLAIQGTQYF
.	TRBV7-8	TRBJ2-5	13	.	TGTGCCAGCAGCAATGGACAGCTTTCAGAGCAGTACTTC	CASSNGQLSEQYF
.	TRBV3-1	TRBJ2-5	15	.	TGTGCCAGCAGCCAAGCCGACGGGGAGTTGGAGACCCAGTACTTC	CASSQADGELETQYF
.	TRBV6-5	TRBJ2-7	14	.	TGTGCCAGCAGTTATAGGGTCCGAGCCTACGAGCAGTACTTC	CASSYRVRAYEQYF
once	TRBV29-1	TRBJ2-5	13	.	TGCAGCGTTGACAGGGCTCCAGGAGAGACCCAGTACTTC	CSVDRAPGETQYF
few	TRBV4-3	TRBJ1-1	14	.	TGCGCCAGCAGCCAAACCCTAATGAACACTGAAGCTTTCTTT	CASSQTLMNTEAFF
few	TRBV29-1	TRBJ1-2	13	.	TGCAGCGTTGAAGGGGGGATGAACTATGGCTACACCTTC	CSVEGGMNYGYTF
few	TRBV4-1	TRBJ2-7	16	.	TGCGCCAGCAGCCAAGAGGTCCCGGCTCAAGTTGGGGAGCAGTACTTC	CASSQEVPAQVGEQYF
.	TRBV18	TRBJ2-2	16	.	TGTGCCAGCTCGCCCTTGACGGGATTGAACACCGGGGAGCTGTTTTTT	CASSPLTGLNTGELFF
few	TRBV20-1	TRBJ2-1	20	TRBD2	TGCAGTGCTAGAGTAGGGTCGGTTCTAGCGGTGTGGGGCTCCTACAATGAGCAGTTCTTC	CSARVGSVLAVWGSYNEQFF
.	TRBV29-1	TRBJ1-2	12	.	TGCAGCGCCGACGGACTGGCTGATGGCTACACCTTC	CSADGLADGYTF
few	TRBV5-6	TRBJ1-6	15	.	TGTGCCAGCAGCCCGTGGACAGCCCCAGGGTCACCCCTCCACTTT	CASSPWTAPGSPLHF
many	TRBV6-4	TRBJ2-3	15	TRBD2	TGTGCCAGCAGTGACGGGACTAGCGGCACAGATACGCAGTATTTT	CASSDGTSGTDTQYF
.	TRBV6-5	TRBJ1-1	12	.	TGTGCCGGCAGTTACTTAGGGGCAGAAGCTTTCTTT	CAGSYLGAEAFF
.	TRBV12-3/TRBV12-4	TRBJ1-3	15	.	TGTGCCAGCACCTTTGGGGGGGCCCCTGGAAACACCATATATTTT	CASTFGGAPGNTIYF
.	TRBV4-3	TRBJ2-1	18	TRBD1	TGCGCCAGCAGCCAAGGGCTGACAGGGACAAACAGTGGGGATGAGCAGTTCTTC	CASSQGLTGTNSGDEQFF